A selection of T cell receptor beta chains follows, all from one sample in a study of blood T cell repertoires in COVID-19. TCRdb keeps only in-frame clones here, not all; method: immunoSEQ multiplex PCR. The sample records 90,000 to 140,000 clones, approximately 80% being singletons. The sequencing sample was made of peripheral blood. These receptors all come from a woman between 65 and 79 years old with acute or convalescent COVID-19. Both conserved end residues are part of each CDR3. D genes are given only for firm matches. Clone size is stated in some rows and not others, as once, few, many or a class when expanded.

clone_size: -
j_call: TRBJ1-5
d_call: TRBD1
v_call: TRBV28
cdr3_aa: CASSSYGDLLQGAGQPQHF

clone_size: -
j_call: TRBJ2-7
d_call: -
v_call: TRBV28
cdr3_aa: CASSLQYEQYF

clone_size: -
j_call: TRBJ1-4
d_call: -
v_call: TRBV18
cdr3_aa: CASSTSGSNNEKLFF

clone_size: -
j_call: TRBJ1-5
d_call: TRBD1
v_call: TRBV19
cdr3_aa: CASSPTGGSQPQHF

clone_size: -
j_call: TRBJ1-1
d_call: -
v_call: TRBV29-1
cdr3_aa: CSVRVDPRTEAFF

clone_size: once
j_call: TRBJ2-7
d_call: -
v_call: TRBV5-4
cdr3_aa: CASLSDPGAYEQYF

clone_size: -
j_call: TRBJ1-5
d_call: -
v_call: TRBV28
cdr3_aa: CASSPLGQGEYQPQHF

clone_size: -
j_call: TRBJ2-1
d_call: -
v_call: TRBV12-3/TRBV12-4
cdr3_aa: CASSPGLNEQFF

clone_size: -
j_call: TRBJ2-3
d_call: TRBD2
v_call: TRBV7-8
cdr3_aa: CASSLEGSGSTDTQYF

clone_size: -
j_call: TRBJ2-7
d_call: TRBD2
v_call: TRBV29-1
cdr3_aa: CSVDGLAGDYEQYF

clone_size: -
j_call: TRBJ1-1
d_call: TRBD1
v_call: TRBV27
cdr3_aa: CASSSTRQGADTEAFF

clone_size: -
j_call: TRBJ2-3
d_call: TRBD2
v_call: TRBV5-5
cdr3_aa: CASSMLAGGTDTQYF

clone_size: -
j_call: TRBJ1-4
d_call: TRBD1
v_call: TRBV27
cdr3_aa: CASRMTGTNEKLFF